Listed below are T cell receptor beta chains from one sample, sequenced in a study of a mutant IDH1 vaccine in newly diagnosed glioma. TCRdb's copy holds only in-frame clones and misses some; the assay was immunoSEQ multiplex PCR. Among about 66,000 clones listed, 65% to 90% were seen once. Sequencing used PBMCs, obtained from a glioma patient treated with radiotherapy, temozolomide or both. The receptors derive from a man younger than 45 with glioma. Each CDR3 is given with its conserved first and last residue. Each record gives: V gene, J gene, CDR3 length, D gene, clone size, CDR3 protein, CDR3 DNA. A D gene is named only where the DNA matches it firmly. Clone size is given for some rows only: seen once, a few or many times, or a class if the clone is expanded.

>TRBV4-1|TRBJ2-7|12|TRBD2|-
CASSQIAGTQYF
TGCGCCAGCAGCCAAATAGCGGGTACGCAGTACTTC
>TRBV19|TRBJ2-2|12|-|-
CASSIGTGELFF
TGTGCCAGTAGTATAGGTACCGGGGAGCTGTTTTTT
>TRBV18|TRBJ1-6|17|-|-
CASSPPNPSSYNSPLHF
TGTGCCAGCTCACCACCGAATCCCAGCTCCTATAATTCACCCCTCCACTTT
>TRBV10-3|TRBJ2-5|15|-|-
CAISDSRGGQETQYF
TGTGCCATCAGTGACTCTAGGGGGGGGCAAGAGACCCAGTACTTC
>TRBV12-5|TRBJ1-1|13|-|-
CASGLMDFTEAFF
TGTGCTAGTGGTTTGATGGACTTCACTGAAGCTTTCTTT
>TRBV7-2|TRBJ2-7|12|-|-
CASSLNPYEQYF
TGTGCCAGCAGCCTTAACCCCTACGAGCAGTACTTC
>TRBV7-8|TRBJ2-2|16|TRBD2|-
CASAKVAGGNTGELFF
TGTGCCAGCGCCAAAGTAGCGGGGGGGAACACCGGGGAGCTGTTTTTT
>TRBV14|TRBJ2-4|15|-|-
CASSQEGGAKNIQYF
TGTGCCAGCAGCCAAGAAGGAGGAGCCAAAAACATTCAGTACTTC
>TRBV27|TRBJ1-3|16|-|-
CASSLSGSLSGNTIYF
TGTGCCAGCAGTTTATCCGGCAGTCTCTCTGGAAACACCATATATTTT
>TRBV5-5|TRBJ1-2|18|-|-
CASSLSVQGVKADYGYTF
TGTGCCAGCAGCTTGTCAGTACAGGGAGTCAAAGCAGACTATGGCTACACCTTC
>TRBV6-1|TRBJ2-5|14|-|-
CASSEGTFQETQYF
TGTGCCAGCAGTGAAGGGACTTTCCAAGAGACCCAGTACTTC
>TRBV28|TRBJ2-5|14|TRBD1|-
CASRDRVRGETQYF
TGTGCCAGCAGGGACAGGGTGAGAGGAGAGACCCAGTACTTC
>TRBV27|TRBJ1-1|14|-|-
CASRLGVANTEAFF
TGTGCCAGCAGATTAGGGGTGGCGAACACTGAAGCTTTCTTT
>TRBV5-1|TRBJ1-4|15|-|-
CASSPSTGHNEKLFF
TGCGCCAGCTCCCCCTCGACAGGCCATAATGAAAAACTGTTTTTT
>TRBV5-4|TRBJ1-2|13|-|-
CASTFRDKSGYTF
TGTGCCAGCACGTTCCGGGACAAGTCTGGCTACACCTTC
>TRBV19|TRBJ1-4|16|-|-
CASSSQGMGTNEKLFF
TGTGCCAGTAGTTCACAGGGTATGGGGACTAATGAAAAACTGTTTTTT
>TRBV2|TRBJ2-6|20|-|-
CASRTASGVGLGSGANVLTF
TGTGCCAGCAGGACTGCGTCAGGGGTGGGCTTGGGCTCTGGGGCCAACGTCCTGACTTTC
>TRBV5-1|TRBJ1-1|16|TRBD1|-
CASSSRTGTGVTEAFF
TGCGCCAGCAGCTCCCGTACCGGGACAGGGGTCACTGAAGCTTTCTTT
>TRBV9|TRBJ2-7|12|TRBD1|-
CASSFGTGVQYF
TGTGCCAGCAGCTTTGGGACAGGAGTGCAGTACTTC
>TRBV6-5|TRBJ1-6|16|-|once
CASSYSRGSYNSPLHF
TGTGCCAGCAGTTACTCGCGGGGCTCCTATAATTCACCCCTCCACTTT
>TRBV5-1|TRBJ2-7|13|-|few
CASSSLTVGEQYF
TGCGCCAGCAGCTCTCTGACAGTTGGCGAGCAGTACTTC
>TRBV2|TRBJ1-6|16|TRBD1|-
CASRKTTGQGTSPLHF
TGTGCCAGCAGGAAAACGACGGGACAGGGCACTTCACCCCTCCACTTT
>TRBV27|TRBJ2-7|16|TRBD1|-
CASSRRQGWSSYEQYF
TGTGCCAGCAGTCGCCGACAGGGTTGGAGCTCCTACGAGCAGTACTTC
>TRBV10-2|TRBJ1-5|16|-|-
CASTDPGWTENQPQHF
TGCGCCAGCACCGATCCCGGCTGGACGGAGAATCAGCCCCAGCATTTT
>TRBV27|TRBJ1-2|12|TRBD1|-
CASRDRNYGYTF
TGTGCCAGCAGGGACAGGAACTATGGCTACACCTTC
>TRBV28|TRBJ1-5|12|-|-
CASRDNNQPQHF
TGTGCCAGCAGAGACAATAATCAGCCCCAGCATTTT
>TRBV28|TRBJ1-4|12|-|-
CASSLWVEKLFF
TGTGCCAGCAGTTTATGGGTTGAAAAACTGTTTTTT
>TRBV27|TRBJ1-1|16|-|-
CASSLTLGGLNTEAFF
TGTGCCAGCAGTCTTACCTTGGGGGGTTTGAACACTGAAGCTTTCTTT
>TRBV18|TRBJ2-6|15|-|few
CASSPTYPGANVLTF
TGTGCCAGCTCACCTACGTACCCTGGGGCCAACGTCCTGACTTTC
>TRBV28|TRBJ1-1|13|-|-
CASTRGTGTEAFF
TGTGCCAGCACGCGGGGGACGGGCACTGAAGCTTTCTTT
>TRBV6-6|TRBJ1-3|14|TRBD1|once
CASRRDRERNTIYF
TGTGCCAGCAGACGGGACAGGGAAAGAAACACCATATATTTT
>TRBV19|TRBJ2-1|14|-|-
CASTAGSSYNEQFF
TGTGCCAGTACTGCGGGGAGCTCCTACAATGAGCAGTTCTTC
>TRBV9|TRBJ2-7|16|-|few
CASSRKTGTPSYEQYF
TGTGCCAGCAGTAGGAAAACCGGGACACCATCCTACGAGCAGTACTTC
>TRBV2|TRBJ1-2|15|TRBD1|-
CASKMDRGFYYGYTF
TGTGCCAGCAAAATGGACAGGGGTTTTTACTATGGCTACACCTTC
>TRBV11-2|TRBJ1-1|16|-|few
CASSLRGPGANTEAFF
TGTGCCAGCAGCTTACGCGGGCCAGGGGCGAACACTGAAGCTTTCTTT
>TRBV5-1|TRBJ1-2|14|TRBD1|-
CASSLGTGFSGYTF
TGCGCCAGCAGCTTGGGGACAGGGTTCTCTGGCTACACCTTC
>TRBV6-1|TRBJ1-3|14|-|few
CASSLQFSGNTIYF
TGTGCCAGCAGTTTACAGTTTTCTGGAAACACCATATATTTT
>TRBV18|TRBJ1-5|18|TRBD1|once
CASSPMGTGIPGNQPQHF
TGTGCCAGCTCACCCATGGGGACAGGGATACCGGGGAATCAGCCCCAGCATTTT
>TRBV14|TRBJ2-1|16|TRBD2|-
CASSYRTSGVRDEQFF
TGTGCCAGCAGCTACCGGACTAGCGGGGTTAGGGATGAGCAGTTCTTC
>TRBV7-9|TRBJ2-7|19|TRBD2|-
CASSLWPGTSGGNSYEQYF
TGTGCCAGCAGCTTATGGCCCGGGACTAGCGGGGGCAACTCCTACGAGCAGTACTTC
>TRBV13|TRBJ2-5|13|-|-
CASSLRGEETQYF
TGTGCCAGCAGCTTACGTGGGGAGGAGACCCAGTACTTC
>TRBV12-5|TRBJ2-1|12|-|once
CASGLDRGEQFF
TGTGCTAGTGGTTTGGACCGTGGTGAGCAGTTCTTC